This T cell receptor (beta chain) comes out of a study of response to subunit inactivated influenza vaccine. Study-wide points: The authors suggested that every seasonal influenza vaccination recruits few new T cells.

Germline loops: CDR1 SGHTA, CDR2 FQGNSA. The CDR3 totals 16 residues. Between the trimmed V and J ends, which lost 6 bases and 7 bases, there was a span of 25 bases. Notes on this clonotype: Antigen unknown.

TCRdb redid the calling of the RT-PCR reads with MiXCR, one entry per CDR3 protein. This sample carries approximately 530,000 distinct CDR3 sequences, 10% to 15% of them seen once, and the ten largest clones take about an eighth. The sequencing here drew on PBMCs from blood, taken more than 35 days after vaccination. J is TRBJ2-7 and V is TRBV7-2, with a tentative D call TRBD2 (6 bases). The receptor's source is a man aged 45-65 years who received an inactivated influenza vaccine. The CDR3: CASSNSARGGYWEQYF. CDR3 bases: TGTGCCAGCAGTAATTCAGCCCGGGGAGGCTACTGGGAGCAGTACTTC.